The count of the clone carrying this T cell receptor (beta chain) is one. Its antigen is unknown. Assay used: immunoSEQ multiplex PCR; TCRdb lists only in-frame clones, some missing. The table includes approximately 30,000 clones, approximately 90% detected once. The entry originates in a study of T cells in tuberculosis. Notes on the study in general: GMM-specific TCRs were nearer to active tuberculosis alpha repertoires, suggesting expansion. Shorter CDR3-alpha in active tuberculosis partly drove smaller distances.

The germline CDR1 and CDR2 sequences are SGHRS and YFSETQ. The CDR3 is 13 residues long. V lost 4 bases to trimming and J lost 5 bases, with 11 bases between them. Adolescents were screened for latent TB by skin test and IGRA. This sequence joins TRBV5-1 and TRBJ2-3; a possible D gene is TRBD1 (5 bases). The TCR comes from a donor between 10 and 35 years old with latent tuberculosis or without tuberculosis infection. Sequenced sample: PBMCs. CDR3 loop: CASSRQGEDTQYF. CDR3 coding DNA: TGCGCCAGCAGCCGGCAGGGTGAAGATACGCAGTATTTT.